These T cell receptor beta chains were read from a single sample in a study of cytomegalovirus exposure and HLA in healthy donors. Profiled with immunoSEQ multiplex PCR; TCRdb holds only in-frame clones, not every one. The table has some 90,000 clones, less than 80% seen once. Sequenced: PBMCs. Source of these receptors: a woman aged 40 to 50 in good health and CMV-seronegative. Both conserved end residues are part of each CDR3. Each record gives: J gene, V gene, D gene, clone size, CDR3 DNA, CDR3 protein. A D gene is named only where the DNA matches it firmly. The size field is filled for only some rows; it gives once, few, many or a size class.

j_call: TRBJ2-7
v_call: TRBV7-2
d_call: TRBD1
clone_size: .
cdr3_nt: TGTGCCAGCAGCTTAGCTACAACCGGGACAGGCTACGAGCAGTACTTC
cdr3_aa: CASSLATTGTGYEQYF

j_call: TRBJ2-1
v_call: TRBV6-1
d_call: TRBD2
clone_size: .
cdr3_nt: TGTGCCAGCAGTGGAACTAGCGGGAGGGCGGGTAATGAGCAGTTCTTC
cdr3_aa: CASSGTSGRAGNEQFF

j_call: TRBJ1-1
v_call: TRBV9
d_call: .
clone_size: .
cdr3_nt: TGTGCCAGCAGCGTAAGGGGAGGAGGTATGAACACTGAAGCTTTCTTT
cdr3_aa: CASSVRGGGMNTEAFF

j_call: TRBJ2-2
v_call: TRBV7-9
d_call: TRBD1
clone_size: .
cdr3_nt: TGTGCCAGCAGGCCTCCGGGACAGAGCACCGGGGAGCTGTTTTTT
cdr3_aa: CASRPPGQSTGELFF

j_call: TRBJ1-1
v_call: TRBV7-9
d_call: .
clone_size: .
cdr3_nt: TGTGCCAGCAGCTTAGATCGGGGAGGGGGGGTCCTTGCTGAAGCTTTCTTT
cdr3_aa: CASSLDRGGGVLAEAFF

j_call: TRBJ1-5
v_call: TRBV4-1
d_call: .
clone_size: .
cdr3_nt: TGCGCCAGCAGCCAAGGCGGGTTAAATCAGCCCCAGCATTTT
cdr3_aa: CASSQGGLNQPQHF

j_call: TRBJ2-5
v_call: TRBV28
d_call: .
clone_size: .
cdr3_nt: TGTGCCAGCAGTTTATCCAGGAACCAAGAGACCCAGTACTTC
cdr3_aa: CASSLSRNQETQYF

j_call: TRBJ1-4
v_call: TRBV5-1
d_call: TRBD1
clone_size: .
cdr3_nt: TGCGCCAGCAGCGCCCCAGGACAGGGTGTGGAAAAACTGTTTTTT
cdr3_aa: CASSAPGQGVEKLFF

j_call: TRBJ2-7
v_call: TRBV11-2
d_call: .
clone_size: .
cdr3_nt: TGTGCCAGCAGAGGTCAGAGGGGGGAGGGGAACCCCTACGAGCAGTACTTC
cdr3_aa: CASRGQRGEGNPYEQYF

j_call: TRBJ2-5
v_call: TRBV13
d_call: .
clone_size: .
cdr3_nt: TGTGCCAGCAGGCTTGCCCTGGGCGGGTTCGAAATCCAGTACTTC
cdr3_aa: CASRLALGGFEIQYF

j_call: TRBJ2-1
v_call: TRBV5-1
d_call: TRBD1
clone_size: once
cdr3_nt: TGCGCCAGCAGGACAGGGGGGAATGAGCAGTTCTTC
cdr3_aa: CASRTGGNEQFF

j_call: TRBJ2-4
v_call: TRBV30
d_call: TRBD1
clone_size: once
cdr3_nt: TGTGCCTGGAGTCCACTAGGGGGCGGGAACATTCAGTACTTC
cdr3_aa: CAWSPLGGGNIQYF

j_call: TRBJ2-7
v_call: TRBV7-2
d_call: TRBD1
clone_size: .
cdr3_nt: TGTGCCAGCAGCTTAGTGGGACAGGGGGACTACGAGCAGTACTTC
cdr3_aa: CASSLVGQGDYEQYF

j_call: TRBJ1-2
v_call: TRBV6-1
d_call: TRBD1
clone_size: .
cdr3_nt: TGTGCCACCACCGGGACAGGCTGTGGCTACACCTTC
cdr3_aa: CATTGTGCGYTF

j_call: TRBJ2-1
v_call: TRBV25-1
d_call: TRBD2
clone_size: .
cdr3_nt: TGTGCCAGCAGTGAACCTGTTATCCGGACTAGCGAAAACAATGAGCAGTTCTTC
cdr3_aa: CASSEPVIRTSENNEQFF

j_call: TRBJ2-1
v_call: TRBV7-8
d_call: TRBD1
clone_size: .
cdr3_nt: TGTGCCAGCAGCTTCCGACAGGGATCCTACAATGAGCAGTTCTTC
cdr3_aa: CASSFRQGSYNEQFF

j_call: TRBJ1-4
v_call: TRBV30
d_call: .
clone_size: .
cdr3_nt: TGTGCCTGGAGTACTGGAGCAACTAATGAAAAACTGTTTTTT
cdr3_aa: CAWSTGATNEKLFF

j_call: TRBJ2-1
v_call: TRBV7-2
d_call: TRBD1
clone_size: .
cdr3_nt: TGTGCCAGCAGCTACGCTCCGGGACAGGGGGTGCACGATGAGCAGTTCTTC
cdr3_aa: CASSYAPGQGVHDEQFF

j_call: TRBJ1-2
v_call: TRBV28
d_call: .
clone_size: .
cdr3_nt: TGTGCCAGCAGTACGGGACTTTCCACCTATGGCTACACCTTC
cdr3_aa: CASSTGLSTYGYTF

j_call: TRBJ2-1
v_call: TRBV6-5
d_call: .
clone_size: .
cdr3_nt: TGTGCCAGTACAAATCGTGGCAGGTACAATGAGCAGTTCTTC
cdr3_aa: CASTNRGRYNEQFF

j_call: TRBJ2-3
v_call: TRBV29-1
d_call: TRBD2
clone_size: few
cdr3_nt: TGCAGCGTTGAAGGGACTAGCGGTTCAGATACGCAGTATTTT
cdr3_aa: CSVEGTSGSDTQYF

j_call: TRBJ1-5
v_call: TRBV6-1
d_call: .
clone_size: .
cdr3_nt: TGTGCCAGCAGTGCTGCAGTCCAAGGCGGTCAGCCCCAGCATTTT
cdr3_aa: CASSAAVQGGQPQHF

j_call: TRBJ2-1
v_call: TRBV11-2
d_call: .
clone_size: once
cdr3_nt: TGTGCCAGCAGCCGGAGCTACAATGAGCAGTTCTTC
cdr3_aa: CASSRSYNEQFF

j_call: TRBJ1-5
v_call: TRBV9
d_call: .
clone_size: once
cdr3_nt: TGTGCCAGCAGCGGCGGAGGTGTTGATCAGCCCCAGCATTTT
cdr3_aa: CASSGGGVDQPQHF

j_call: TRBJ1-3
v_call: TRBV7-6
d_call: .
clone_size: .
cdr3_nt: TGTGCCAGCAGCTTAGATCCAGGGCCCTCTGGAAACACCATATATTTT
cdr3_aa: CASSLDPGPSGNTIYF

j_call: TRBJ2-1
v_call: TRBV6-6
d_call: .
clone_size: few
cdr3_nt: TGTGCCAGCAGTTACTCACTAGTTAGGGAGCAGTTCTTC
cdr3_aa: CASSYSLVREQFF

j_call: TRBJ1-2
v_call: TRBV11-2
d_call: .
clone_size: once
cdr3_nt: TGTGCCAGCAGCTTAGAACAGTTCAAAGGCTACACCTTC
cdr3_aa: CASSLEQFKGYTF

j_call: TRBJ2-7
v_call: TRBV5-1
d_call: TRBD1
clone_size: .
cdr3_nt: TGCGCCAGCAGCTTTAACAGGGGATACGAGCAGTACTTC
cdr3_aa: CASSFNRGYEQYF